These 4 T cell receptor beta chains share one sample of origin, sequenced in a study of cytomegalovirus exposure and HLA in healthy donors. Amplification used 60 Vbeta primers and 13 Jbeta primers. Clones were read by immunoSEQ multiplex PCR, and TCRdb kept only the in-frame ones, dropping some. The sample has around 160,000 clones, more than 70% seen once. What was sequenced was PBMCs. These receptors originate from a woman aged 40 to 49 in good health and CMV-seropositive.

This chain connects TRBV28 to TRBJ1-2; D unclear. Trimming removed 5 bases at V and 7 bases at J, with 8 bases between. Germline V CDR1 and CDR2: MDHEN, SYDVKM. The CDR3 is made up of 11 amino acids. CDR3 sequence: CASSKTGGYTF. Written as DNA, the CDR3 is TGTGCCAGCAGTAAGACGGGTGGCTACACCTTC.

The chain employs TRBV2 and TRBJ2-3, with a possible D match to TRBD1 (5 bases). Germline CDR1 is SNHLY and CDR2 is FYNNEI. There are 11 residues in the CDR3. The V gene lost 9 bases and the J gene lost 7 bases, with 11 bases spanning the gap. The chain's CDR3 is CASWGGYTQYF. DNA for the CDR3: TGTGCCAGTTGGGGCGGTTATACGCAGTATTTT. The full variable domain, its missing parts supplied by reference TRBV2 and TRBJ2-3, is EPEVTQTPSHQVTQMGQEVILRCVPISNHLYFYWYRQILGQKVEFLVSFYNNEISEKSEIFDDQFSVERPDGSNFTLKIRSTKLEDSAMYFCASWGGYTQYFGPGTRLTVL.

The V gene is TRBV2, the J gene TRBJ2-4; TRBD1 might be the D (5 bases). The CDR3 is made up of 14 amino acids. The V end lost 6 bases, the J end lost 3 bases, and 12 bases lay between the germline ends. Germline values: CDR1 SNHLY, CDR2 FYNNEI. CDR3 loop: CASRSQGVKNIQYF. The CDR3 bases are TGTGCCAGCAGGTCCCAGGGTGTCAAAAACATTCAGTACTTC. The variable domain in full, completed from reference TRBV2 and TRBJ2-4, reads EPEVTQTPSHQVTQMGQEVILRCVPISNHLYFYWYRQILGQKVEFLVSFYNNEISEKSEIFDDQFSVERPDGSNFTLKIRSTKLEDSAMYFCASRSQGVKNIQYFGAGTRLSVL.

The V gene is TRBV12-5, the J gene TRBJ2-1; 7 bases line up with TRBD2. Germline assignment: CDR1 LGHNT and CDR2 FRNRAP. The CDR3 consists of 16 residues. The J segment lost 1 base and the V segment lost 6 bases, leaving 9 bases of the junction unmatched. CDR3 coding DNA: TGTGCTAGTGGCCTCCTTAGCGGGTATTCCTACAATGAGCAGTTCTTC. Translating it yields CASGLLSGYSYNEQFF.